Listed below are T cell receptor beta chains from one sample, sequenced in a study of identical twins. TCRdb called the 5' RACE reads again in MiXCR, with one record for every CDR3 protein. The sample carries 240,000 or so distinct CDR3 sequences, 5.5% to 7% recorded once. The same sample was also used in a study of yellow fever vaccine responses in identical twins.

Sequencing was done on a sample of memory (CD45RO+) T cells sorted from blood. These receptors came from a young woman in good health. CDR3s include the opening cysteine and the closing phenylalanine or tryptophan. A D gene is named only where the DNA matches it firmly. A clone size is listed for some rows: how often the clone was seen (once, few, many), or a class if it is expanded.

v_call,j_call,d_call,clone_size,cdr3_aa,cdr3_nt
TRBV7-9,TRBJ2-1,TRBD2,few,CASSLGGGSPYNEQFF,TGTGCCAGCAGCTTAGGCGGCGGGAGTCCCTACAATGAGCAGTTCTTC
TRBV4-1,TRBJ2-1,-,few,CASSRDKYNEQFF,TGCGCCAGCAGCCGGGACAAGTACAATGAGCAGTTCTTC
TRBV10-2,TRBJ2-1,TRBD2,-,CASSARGNTDNEQFF,TGCGCCAGCAGTGCGCGGGGGAACACAGACAATGAGCAGTTCTTC
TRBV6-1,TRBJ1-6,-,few,CASTPGVVASPLHF,TGTGCCAGCACTCCGGGGGTAGTGGCTTCACCCCTCCACTTT
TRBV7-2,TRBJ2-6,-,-,CASSVGASGANVLTF,TGTGCCAGCAGCGTGGGGGCCTCTGGGGCCAACGTCCTGACTTTC
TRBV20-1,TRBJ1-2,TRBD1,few,CSAPPYRGAANYGYTF,TGCAGTGCTCCCCCCTACAGGGGCGCCGCTAACTATGGCTACACCTTC
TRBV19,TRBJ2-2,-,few,CASSQGMGNTGELFF,TGTGCCAGTAGCCAGGGCATGGGGAACACCGGGGAGCTGTTTTTT
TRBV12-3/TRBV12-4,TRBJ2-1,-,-,CASSLSESFFNEQFF,TGTGCCAGCAGTTTGTCAGAAAGTTTTTTCAATGAGCAGTTCTTC
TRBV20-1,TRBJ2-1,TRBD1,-,CSADIPRGQYNEQFF,TGCAGTGCAGACATCCCGAGGGGACAGTACAATGAGCAGTTCTTC
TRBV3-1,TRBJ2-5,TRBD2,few,CASSQRTSGEETQYF,TGTGCCAGCAGCCAGAGGACTAGCGGGGAAGAGACCCAGTACTTC
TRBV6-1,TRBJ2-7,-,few,CASRDDLGYEQYF,TGTGCCAGCAGAGACGACCTTGGGTACGAGCAGTACTTC
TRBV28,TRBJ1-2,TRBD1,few,CASSWGTGDYGYTF,TGTGCCAGCAGTTGGGGGACAGGGGACTATGGCTACACCTTC
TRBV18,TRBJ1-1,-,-,CASSPSGAPTEAFF,TGTGCCAGCTCACCGTCGGGGGCGCCCACTGAAGCTTTCTTT
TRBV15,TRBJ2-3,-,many,CATSPTFFSGSTDTQYF,TGTGCCACCAGCCCTACTTTCTTTAGCGGTAGCACAGATACGCAGTATTTT
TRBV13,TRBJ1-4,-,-,CASSYSRNEKLFF,TGTGCCAGCAGCTATTCACGGAATGAAAAACTGTTTTTT
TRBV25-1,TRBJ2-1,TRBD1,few,CASSENTGVPYNEQFF,TGTGCCAGCAGTGAAAACACAGGGGTCCCGTACAATGAGCAGTTCTTC
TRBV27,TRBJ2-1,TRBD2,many,CASSSPLPLAGVYNEQFF,TGTGCCAGCAGTTCGCCCCTTCCCCTAGCGGGGGTTTACAATGAGCAGTTCTTC
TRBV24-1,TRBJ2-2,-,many,CATSDRAVGQTGELFF,TGTGCCACCAGTGATCGGGCTGTTGGACAGACCGGGGAGCTGTTTTTT
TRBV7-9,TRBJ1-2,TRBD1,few,CASSKDRDYGYTF,TGTGCCAGCAGCAAGGACAGGGACTATGGCTACACCTTC
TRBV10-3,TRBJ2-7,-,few,CAISAGKSSYEQYF,TGTGCCATCAGTGCAGGAAAATCCTCCTACGAGCAGTACTTC
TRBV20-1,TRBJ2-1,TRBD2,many,CSAGKSGGRWNEQFF,TGCAGTGCTGGAAAGAGCGGGGGACGGTGGAATGAGCAGTTCTTC
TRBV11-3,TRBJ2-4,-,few,CASSLGPSNIQYF,TGTGCCAGCAGCTTAGGTCCCTCAAACATTCAGTACTTC
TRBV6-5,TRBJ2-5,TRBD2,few,CASSYFRSGETQYF,TGTGCCAGCAGTTACTTTCGTAGCGGGGAGACCCAGTACTTC
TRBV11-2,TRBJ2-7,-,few,CASSLPTRTYEQYF,TGTGCCAGCAGCCTACCGACTAGAACCTACGAGCAGTACTTC
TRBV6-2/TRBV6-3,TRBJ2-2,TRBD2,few,CASRPGLAGIRRNTGELFF,TGTGCCAGCAGACCGGGACTAGCGGGAATACGGAGGAACACCGGGGAGCTGTTTTTT
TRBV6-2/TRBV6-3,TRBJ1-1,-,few,CASSRVIYTEAFF,TGTGCCAGCAGTCGGGTAATTTACACTGAAGCTTTCTTT
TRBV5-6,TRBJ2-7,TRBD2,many,CASSSGLAGGGYYEQYF,TGTGCCAGCAGTTCGGGACTAGCGGGAGGAGGGTATTACGAGCAGTACTTC
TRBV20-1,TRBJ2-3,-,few,CSAREIEYSTSTDTQYF,TGCAGTGCTAGAGAAATTGAGTATTCTACTAGCACAGATACGCAGTATTTT
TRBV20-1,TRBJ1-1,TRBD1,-,CSAVQGAGVLNTEAFF,TGCAGTGCTGTACAGGGGGCGGGAGTATTAAACACTGAAGCTTTCTTT
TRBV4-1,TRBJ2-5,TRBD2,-,CASSPRLAGEVGETQYF,TGCGCCAGCAGCCCCAGACTAGCGGGAGAGGTAGGAGAGACCCAGTACTTC
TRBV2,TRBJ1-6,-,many,CASSQGRDSPLHF,TGTGCCAGCAGTCAGGGGAGAGATTCACCCCTCCACTTT
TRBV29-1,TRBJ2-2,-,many,CSVKSRGPVGELFF,TGCAGCGTTAAGTCGAGAGGGCCTGTCGGGGAGCTGTTTTTT
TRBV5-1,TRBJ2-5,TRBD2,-,CASSLLAGVETQYF,TGCGCCAGCAGCTTGCTAGCGGGAGTAGAGACCCAGTACTTC
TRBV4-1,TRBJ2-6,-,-,CASSQFTPEGPGANVLTF,TGCGCCAGCAGCCAATTTACCCCCGAGGGGCCGGGGGCCAACGTCCTGACTTTC
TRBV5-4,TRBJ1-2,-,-,CAMGPGIHGYTF,TGTGCCATGGGGCCAGGGATCCATGGCTACACCTTC